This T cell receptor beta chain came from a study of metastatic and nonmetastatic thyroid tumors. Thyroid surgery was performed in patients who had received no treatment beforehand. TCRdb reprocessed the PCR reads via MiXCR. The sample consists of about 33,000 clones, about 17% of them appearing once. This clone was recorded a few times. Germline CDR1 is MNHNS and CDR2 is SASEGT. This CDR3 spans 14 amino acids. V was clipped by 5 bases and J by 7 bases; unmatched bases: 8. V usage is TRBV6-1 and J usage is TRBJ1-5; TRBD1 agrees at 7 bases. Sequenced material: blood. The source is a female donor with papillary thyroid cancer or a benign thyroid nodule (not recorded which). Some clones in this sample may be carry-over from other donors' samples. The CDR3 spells CASSPDRDEQPQHF. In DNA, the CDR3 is TGTGCCAGCAGTCCTGACAGGGACGAGCAGCCCCAGCATTTT.